The source of this T cell receptor (beta chain) is a study of T cells in Graves' hyperthyroidism and ophthalmopathy. Study as a whole: Peripheral blood draws took place at initial diagnosis, ahead of any treatment.

Germline CDR1 MDHEN, CDR2 SYDVKM. The CDR3 loop spans 15 amino acids. The V gene lost 5 bases and the J gene lost 0 bases, with 8 bases spanning the gap. It was approximately 9.7 ml of fresh peripheral blood that supplied the PBMCs. Amplification of TCR beta CDR3 regions was performed using RNA transcripts as template. First-round RT-PCR with HTBI primers amplified the TCR CDR3 region. TCRdb re-analysed the multiplex PCR reads in MiXCR, keeping a single row per CDR3 protein. The sample records a few hundred thousand distinct CDR3 sequences, about 17% being singletons. The sequence derives from a middle-aged man with Graves' hyperthyroidism. The chain recombines TRBV28 with TRBJ2-6; D not resolved. The sample taken for sequencing was blood. As DNA, the CDR3 is TGTGCCAGCAGTACCATGGGCTCTGGGGCCAACGTCCTGACTTTC. Protein: CASSTMGSGANVLTF.